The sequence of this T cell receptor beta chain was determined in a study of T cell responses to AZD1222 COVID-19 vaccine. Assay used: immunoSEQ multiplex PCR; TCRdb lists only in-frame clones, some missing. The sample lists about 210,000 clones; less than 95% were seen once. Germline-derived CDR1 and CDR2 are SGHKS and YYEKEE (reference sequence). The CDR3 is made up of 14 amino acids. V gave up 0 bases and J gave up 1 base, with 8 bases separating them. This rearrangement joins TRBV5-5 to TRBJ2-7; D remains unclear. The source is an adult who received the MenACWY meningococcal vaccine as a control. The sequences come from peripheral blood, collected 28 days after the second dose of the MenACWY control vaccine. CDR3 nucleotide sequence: TGTGCCAGCAGCTTGGAAGGGTCTTCCTACGAGCAGTACTTC. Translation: CASSLEGSSYEQYF.